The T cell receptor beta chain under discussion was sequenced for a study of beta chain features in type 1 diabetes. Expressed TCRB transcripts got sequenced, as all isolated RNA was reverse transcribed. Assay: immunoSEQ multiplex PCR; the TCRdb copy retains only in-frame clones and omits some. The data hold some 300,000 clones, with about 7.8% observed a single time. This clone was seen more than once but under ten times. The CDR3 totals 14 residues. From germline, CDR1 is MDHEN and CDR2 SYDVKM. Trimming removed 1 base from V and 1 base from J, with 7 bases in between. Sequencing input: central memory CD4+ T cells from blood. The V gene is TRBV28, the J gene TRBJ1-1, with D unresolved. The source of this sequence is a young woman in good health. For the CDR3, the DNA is TGTGCCAGCAGTTTATTGCCGGGGAACACTGAAGCTTTCTTT. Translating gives CASSLLPGNTEAFF.